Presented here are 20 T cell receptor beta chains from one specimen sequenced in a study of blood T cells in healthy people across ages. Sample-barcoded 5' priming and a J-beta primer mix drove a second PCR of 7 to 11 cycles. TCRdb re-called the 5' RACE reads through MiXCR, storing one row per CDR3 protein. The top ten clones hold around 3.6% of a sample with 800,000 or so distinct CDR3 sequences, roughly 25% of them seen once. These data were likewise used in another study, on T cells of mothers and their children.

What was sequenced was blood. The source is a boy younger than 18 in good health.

The CDR3 DNA is TGTGCCAGTCAACAGGGTCTTGATGGCTACACCTTC. As protein: CASQQGLDGYTF. The J gene is TRBJ1-2, the V gene TRBV6-2 or TRBV6-3; possibly TRBD1 for D (6 bases). The CDR3 loop spans 12 amino acids. Per germline, CDR1 MNHEY and CDR2 SVGEGT. The V end was cut by 9 bases, the J end by 6 bases, with 14 bases between.

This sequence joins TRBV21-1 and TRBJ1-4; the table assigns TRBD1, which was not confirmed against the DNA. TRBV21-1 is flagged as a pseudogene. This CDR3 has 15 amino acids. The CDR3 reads CASSKENRGNEKLFF. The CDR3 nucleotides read TGTGCCAGCAGCAAAGAGAACAGGGGGAATGAAAAACTGTTTTTT.

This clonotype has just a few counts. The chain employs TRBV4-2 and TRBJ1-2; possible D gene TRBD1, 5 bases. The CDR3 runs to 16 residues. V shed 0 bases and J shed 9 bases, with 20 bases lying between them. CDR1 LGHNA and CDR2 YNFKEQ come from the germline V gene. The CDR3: CASSQDSAGRSASYTF. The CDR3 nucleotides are TGTGCCAGCAGCCAAGATTCGGCAGGGCGATCGGCAAGCTACACCTTC.

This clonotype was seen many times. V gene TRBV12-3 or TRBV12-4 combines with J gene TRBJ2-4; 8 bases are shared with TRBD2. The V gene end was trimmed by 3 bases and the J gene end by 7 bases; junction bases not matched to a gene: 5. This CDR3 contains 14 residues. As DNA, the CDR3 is TGTGCCAGCAGTTTCTCGGGCGGGAGGAACATTCAGTACTTC. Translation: CASSFSGGRNIQYF.

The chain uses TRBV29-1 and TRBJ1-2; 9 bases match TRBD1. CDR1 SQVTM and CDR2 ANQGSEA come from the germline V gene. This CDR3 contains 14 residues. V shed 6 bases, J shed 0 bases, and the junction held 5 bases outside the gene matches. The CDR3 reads CSVAGTGPNYGYTF. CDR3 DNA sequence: TGCAGCGTGGCCGGGACAGGGCCTAACTATGGCTACACCTTC.

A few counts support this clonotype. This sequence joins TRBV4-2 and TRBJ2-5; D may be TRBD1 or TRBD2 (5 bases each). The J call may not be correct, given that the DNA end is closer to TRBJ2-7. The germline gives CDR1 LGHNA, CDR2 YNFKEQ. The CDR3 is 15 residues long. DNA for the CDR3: TGTGCCAGCAGCGACCGGGACGGAATCTCCTACGAGCAGTACTTC. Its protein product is CASSDRDGISYEQYF.

CDR3 residues: CASTTGGSASTDTQYF. The CDR3 nucleotides are TGTGCCAGCACGACGGGGGGCAGCGCTAGCACAGATACGCAGTATTTT. The rearrangement links TRBV9 to TRBJ2-3, with D possibly matching TRBD2 (7 bases). V was trimmed by 6 bases and J by 0 bases, leaving 17 bases between them. This CDR3 contains 16 residues. Germline CDR1 is SGDLS and CDR2 is YYNGEE.

CDR3 bases: TGTGCCAGCAGCGCAACTCGCATACTGGATGGCTACACCTTC. Its translation: CASSATRILDGYTF. This chain connects TRBV7-9 to TRBJ1-2, with unresolved D. This CDR3 has 14 residues. The V and J ends lost 5 bases and 6 bases respectively, with 16 bases between them. Germline CDR1 and CDR2: SEHNR and FQNEAQ (reference sequence). The complete variable domain, with remaining parts taken from reference TRBV7-9 and TRBJ1-2, reads DTGVSQNPRHKITKRGQNVTFRCDPISEHNRLYWYRQTLGQGPEFLTYFQNEAQLEKSRLLSDRFSAERPKGSFSTLEIQRTEQGDSAMYLCASSATRILDGYTFGSGTRLTVV.

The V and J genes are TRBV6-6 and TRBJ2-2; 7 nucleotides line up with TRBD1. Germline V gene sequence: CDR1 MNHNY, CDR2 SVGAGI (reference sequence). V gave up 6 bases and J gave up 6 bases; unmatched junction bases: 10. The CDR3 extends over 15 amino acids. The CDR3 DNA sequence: TGTGCCAGCAGAGCCGGGACAGCGGTTCCCGGGGAGCTGTTTTTT. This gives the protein CASRAGTAVPGELFF.

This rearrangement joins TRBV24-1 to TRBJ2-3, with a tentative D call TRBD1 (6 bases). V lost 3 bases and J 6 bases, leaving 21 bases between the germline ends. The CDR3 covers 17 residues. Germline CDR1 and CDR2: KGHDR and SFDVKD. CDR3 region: CATSDPIRDTLMDTQYF. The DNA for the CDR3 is TGTGCCACCAGTGATCCCATCCGGGACACCTTGATGGATACGCAGTATTTT.

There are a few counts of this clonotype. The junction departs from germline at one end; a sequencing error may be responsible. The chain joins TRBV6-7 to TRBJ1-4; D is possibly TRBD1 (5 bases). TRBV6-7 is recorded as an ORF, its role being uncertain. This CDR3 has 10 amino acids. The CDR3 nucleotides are TGTGCCAGCACAACGAGACGGGGGGATTTT. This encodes CASTTRRGDF.

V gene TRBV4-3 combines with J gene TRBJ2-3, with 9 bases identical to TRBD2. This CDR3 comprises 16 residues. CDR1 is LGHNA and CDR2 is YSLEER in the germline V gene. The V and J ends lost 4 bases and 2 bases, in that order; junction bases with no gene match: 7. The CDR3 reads CASSRRIAGDTDTQYF. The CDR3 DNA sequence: TGCGCCAGCAGCCGCCGGATAGCGGGGGACACAGATACGCAGTATTTT.

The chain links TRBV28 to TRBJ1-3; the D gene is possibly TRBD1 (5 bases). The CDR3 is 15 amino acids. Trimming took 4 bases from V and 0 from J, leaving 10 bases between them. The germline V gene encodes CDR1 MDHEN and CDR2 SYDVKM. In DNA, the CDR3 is TGTGCCAGCAGTTGGGGACGGAACTCTGGAAACACCATATATTTT. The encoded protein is CASSWGRNSGNTIYF. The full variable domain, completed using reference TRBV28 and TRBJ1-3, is DVKVTQSSRYLVKRTGEKVFLECVQDMDHENMFWYRQDPGLGLRLIYFSYDVKMKEKGDIPEGYSVSREKKERFSLILESASTNQTSMYLCASSWGRNSGNTIYFGEGSWLTVV.

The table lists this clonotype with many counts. The CDR3 is CASSPTWGQPQHF. CDR3 sequence (DNA): TGCGCCAGCAGCCCGACCTGGGGTCAGCCCCAGCATTTT. V is TRBV4-1 and J is TRBJ1-5; no clear D gene. There are 13 residues in the CDR3. V lost 4 bases, J lost 6 bases, and 10 bases lay in between. Germline V CDR1 and CDR2: MGHRA, YSYEKL.

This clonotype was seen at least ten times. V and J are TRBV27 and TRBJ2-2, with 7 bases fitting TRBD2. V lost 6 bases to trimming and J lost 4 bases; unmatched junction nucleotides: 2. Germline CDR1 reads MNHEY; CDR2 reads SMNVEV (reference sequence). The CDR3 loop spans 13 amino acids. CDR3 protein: CASSLAGTGELFF. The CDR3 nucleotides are TGTGCCAGCAGCTTAGCGGGCACCGGGGAGCTGTTTTTT.

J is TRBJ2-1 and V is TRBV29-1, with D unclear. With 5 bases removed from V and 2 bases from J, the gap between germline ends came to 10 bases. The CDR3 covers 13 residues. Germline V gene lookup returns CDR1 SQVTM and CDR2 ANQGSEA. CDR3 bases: TGCAGCGTTCCCCAGCCCCCCTACAATGAGCAGTTCTTC. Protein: CSVPQPPYNEQFF.

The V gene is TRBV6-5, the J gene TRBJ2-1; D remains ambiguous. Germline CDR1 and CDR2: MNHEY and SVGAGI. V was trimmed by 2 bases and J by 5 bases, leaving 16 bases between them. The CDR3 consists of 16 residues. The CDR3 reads CASSYGASVKHNEQFF. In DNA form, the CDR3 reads TGTGCCAGCAGTTACGGTGCTAGTGTAAAACACAATGAGCAGTTCTTC.

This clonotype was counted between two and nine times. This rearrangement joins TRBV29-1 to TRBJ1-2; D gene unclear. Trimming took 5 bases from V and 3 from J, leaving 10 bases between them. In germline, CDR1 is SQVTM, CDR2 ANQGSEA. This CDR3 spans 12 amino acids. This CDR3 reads CSVPDGYYGYTF. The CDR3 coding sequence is TGCAGCGTTCCCGACGGCTACTATGGCTACACCTTC.

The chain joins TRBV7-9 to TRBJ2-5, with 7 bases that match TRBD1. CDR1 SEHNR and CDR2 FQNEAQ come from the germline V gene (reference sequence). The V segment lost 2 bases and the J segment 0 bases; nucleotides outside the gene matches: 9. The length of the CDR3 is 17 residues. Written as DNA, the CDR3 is TGTGCCAGCAGCTTAATCGTACAGGGGCTTTACCAAGAGACCCAGTACTTC. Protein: CASSLIVQGLYQETQYF.

This CDR3 is CASSGGIQYF. Here the CDR3 DNA reads TGTGCCAGCAGCGGTGGCATTCAGTACTTC. This sequence joins TRBV7-2 and TRBJ2-4; D is ambiguous. Between the trimmed V and J ends, which lost 5 bases and 9 bases, there was a span of 5 bases. Germline assignment: CDR1 SGHTA and CDR2 FQGNSA. The CDR3 consists of 10 residues. Using reference TRBV7-2 and TRBJ2-4 for the parts outside the CDR3, the full variable domain is GAGVSQSPSNKVTEKGKDVELRCDPISGHTALYWYRQSLGQGLEFLIYFQGNSAPDKSGLPSDRFSAERTGGSVSTLTIQRTQQEDSAVYLCASSGGIQYFGAGTRLSVL.